The next 20 T cell receptor beta chains were all read from a single sample in a study of blood T cell repertoires in COVID-19. Produced via immunoSEQ multiplex PCR; TCRdb's table is partial and in-frame only. This table has approximately 210,000 clones, around four fifths appearing once. The sample was PBMCs or T cells enriched from blood (not recorded which). Receptors were obtained from a man between 35 and 55 years old who had recovered from COVID-19.

V usage is TRBV7-2 and J usage is TRBJ2-3, with D possibly matching TRBD2 (7 bases). V shed 4 bases and J shed 2 bases, with 10 bases lying between them. The CDR3 has 14 amino acids. Germline V CDR1 and CDR2: SGHTA, FQGNSA. This chain's CDR3 is CASSSGDYTDTQYF. CDR3 nucleotide sequence: TGTGCCAGCAGCTCAGGGGACTACACAGATACGCAGTATTTT.

The V call is TRBV19, the J call TRBJ1-4; 11 nucleotides agree with TRBD1. With 10 bases clipped from V and 8 bases from J, the junction kept 3 bases outside the gene matches. Germline CDR1 and CDR2: LNHDA and SQIVND (reference sequence). This CDR3 is 12 amino acids long. This chain's CDR3 is CATGQGGEKLFF. As DNA, the CDR3 is TGTGCCACGGGACAGGGGGGAGAAAAACTGTTTTTT.

CDR3 in DNA: TGTGCCAGCAGCTTAGATCTTTTAGCGGGGCCTTACGAGCAGTACTTC. The encoded protein is CASSLDLLAGPYEQYF. V is TRBV11-3 and J is TRBJ2-7; 8 bases map to TRBD2. Germline loops: CDR1 SGHNT, CDR2 YENEEA. This CDR3 is 16 amino acids long. V lost 0 bases, J lost 4 bases, and 8 bases stayed unmatched.

The genes are TRBV24-1 and TRBJ2-7; possibly TRBD2 for D (7 bases). The CDR3 has 17 amino acids. V was cut by 4 bases and J by 6 bases, with 24 bases left in between. The V gene's germline CDR1 is KGHDR and CDR2 SFDVKD. The CDR3 here is CATSEPNRERGCSEQYV. For the CDR3, the DNA is TGTGCCACCAGTGAACCGAACAGGGAGCGGGGTTGTAGCGAGCAGTACGTC.

This chain links TRBV4-2 with TRBJ1-1, with TRBD1 matching 8 bases. Germline values: CDR1 LGHNA, CDR2 YNFKEQ. The CDR3 contains 15 residues. V trimming: 6 bases; J trimming: 3 bases; junction bases outside the gene matches: 9. CDR3 sequence reads: CASSWGHRGDTEAFF. In DNA, the CDR3 is TGTGCCAGCAGTTGGGGGCACAGGGGGGACACTGAAGCTTTCTTT.

The chain recombines TRBV7-9 with TRBJ1-1; D is unclear. The CDR3 has 14 amino acids. Trimming removed 5 bases at V and 1 base at J, with 11 bases between. Germline CDR1 is SEHNR and CDR2 is FQNEAQ (reference sequence). The CDR3 sequence: CASSLPPGNTEAFF. The CDR3 DNA reads TGTGCCAGCAGCCTTCCCCCGGGGAACACTGAAGCTTTCTTT.

A single count supports this clone. The rearrangement joins TRBV7-8 to TRBJ1-2, with D possibly being TRBD1 (5 bases). CDR1 is SGHVS and CDR2 is FQNEAQ in the germline V gene. The CDR3 spans 14 residues. Trimming took off 1 base at V and 7 bases at J, with 13 bases between the two ends. The CDR3 region is CASSLVQGGFGYTF. Here the CDR3 DNA reads TGTGCCAGCAGCTTAGTTCAGGGAGGGTTTGGCTACACCTTC.

The rearrangement links TRBV6-2 or TRBV6-3 to TRBJ2-5; TRBD2 matches 10 bases. The V segment lost 2 bases and the J segment 2 bases; nucleotides outside the gene matches: 14. The CDR3 has 19 residues. Germline CDR1 reads MNHEY; CDR2 reads SVGEGT. CDR3 in amino acids: CASSYPKGPRTSGQETQYF. For the CDR3, the DNA is TGTGCCAGCAGTTACCCGAAGGGACCGCGGACTAGCGGACAAGAGACCCAGTACTTC.

J is TRBJ2-1 and V is TRBV7-6; D is possibly TRBD2 (5 bases). V lost 6 bases to trimming and J lost 2 bases, with 11 bases between them. The CDR3 is 14 residues long. Germline V gene lookup returns CDR1 SGHVS and CDR2 FNYEAQ. The CDR3 protein is CASSFSVAYNEQFF. The DNA for the CDR3 is TGTGCCAGCAGTTTTAGCGTCGCCTACAATGAGCAGTTCTTC.

The chain is built from TRBV5-1 and TRBJ1-2; D call uncertain. V was pared by 4 bases and J by 2 bases, with 9 bases between. This CDR3 spans 13 amino acids. Germline CDR1 reads SGHRS; CDR2 reads YFSETQ. The CDR3 sequence: CASSPDKNYGYTF. CDR3 coding DNA: TGCGCCAGCAGCCCTGACAAAAACTATGGCTACACCTTC.

The genes are TRBV24-1 and TRBJ1-2; weak D call: TRBD1 (6 bases). The CDR3 is 16 amino acids. Germline lookup yields CDR1 KGHDR and CDR2 SFDVKD. The V gene lost 2 bases and the J gene lost 7 bases, with 19 bases spanning the gap. CDR3 amino acids: CATSDSYGTNLGGYTF. CDR3 DNA sequence: TGTGCCACCAGTGATTCCTATGGGACAAACCTCGGTGGCTACACCTTC.

This clone was seen a single time. The chain couples TRBV28 to TRBJ2-7, with a weak D call TRBD1 (6 bases). V was shortened by 5 bases and J by 7 bases, with 12 bases between the two germline ends. In germline, CDR1 is MDHEN, CDR2 SYDVKM. The CDR3 runs 12 residues. The CDR3 region has the DNA TGTGCCAGCAGTCGAGGGGGAAGTGAGCAGTACTTC. Translation: CASSRGGSEQYF.

CDR3 amino acids: CASSTHSGENTQYF. The CDR3 DNA sequence: TGTGCCAGCAGCACTCATAGCGGGGAAAATACGCAGTATTTT. The chain combines TRBV9 with TRBJ2-3; 8 bases line up with TRBD2. This CDR3 comprises 14 residues. Germline CDR1 SGDLS, CDR2 YYNGEE. J was trimmed by 7 bases and V by 4 bases; bases with no gene match: 8. The full variable domain, with the rest looked up from reference TRBV9 and TRBJ2-3, is DSGVTQTPKHLITATGQRVTLRCSPRSGDLSVYWYQQSLDQGLQFLIQYYNGEERAKGNILERFSAQQFPDLHSELNLSSLELGDSALYFCASSTHSGENTQYFGPGTRLTVL.

The V gene is TRBV4-2, the J gene TRBJ2-7; TRBD2 aligns across 8 bases. Losses at the gene ends were 1 base for V and 0 bases for J; bases not matched to a gene: 8. Germline V gives CDR1 LGHNA, CDR2 YNFKEQ. The CDR3 consists of 17 residues. CDR3 protein: CASSQVLAGSFSYEQYV. The CDR3 coding sequence is TGTGCCAGCAGCCAAGTGTTAGCGGGATCTTTCTCCTACGAGCAGTACGTC.

This clone has a single count. The chain is built from TRBV11-2 and TRBJ2-7, with 11 bases aligning to TRBD2. This CDR3 contains 18 residues. V was clipped by 1 base and J by 4 bases; unmatched bases: 12. CDR1 and CDR2 (germline): SGHAT, FQNNGV. CDR3 coding DNA: TGTGCCAGCAGCTTAGGCAGCCGGACTAGCGGGTGGTTTTACGAGCAGTACTTC. This translates into CASSLGSRTSGWFYEQYF. The entire variable domain, with the rest obtained from reference TRBV11-2 and TRBJ2-7, is as follows: EAGVAQSPRYKIIEKRQSVAFWCNPISGHATLYWYQQILGQGPKLLIQFQNNGVVDDSQLPKDRFSAERLKGVDSTLKIQPAKLEDSAVYLCASSLGSRTSGWFYEQYFGPGTRLTVT.

The gene calls are TRBV29-1 and TRBJ1-2; 9 nucleotides line up with TRBD1. The CDR3 runs 16 residues. V gave up 6 bases and J gave up 4 bases; unmatched junction bases: 15. Germline-derived CDR1 and CDR2 are SQVTM and ANQGSEA. The CDR3 sequence is CSVRTGTGSVGYGYTF. For the CDR3, the DNA is TGCAGCGTCCGAACCGGGACAGGGTCAGTAGGCTATGGCTACACCTTC.

This chain links TRBV10-2 with TRBJ1-6, with 7 bases aligning to TRBD1. Trimming removed 0 bases from V and 9 bases from J; junction bases left unmatched: 2. This CDR3 has 14 residues. Per the germline V gene, CDR1 is WSHSY and CDR2 is SAAADI. For the CDR3, the DNA is TGCGCCAGCAGTGAGTCAGGGGGCGGTTCACCCCTCCACTTT. It codes for CASSESGGGSPLHF.

This rearrangement joins TRBV27 to TRBJ2-5; D ambiguous. The CDR3 contains 13 residues. The V gene's germline CDR1 is MNHEY and CDR2 SMNVEV (reference sequence). V was trimmed by 6 bases and J by 0 bases, leaving 8 bases between them. In DNA, the CDR3 is TGTGCCAGCAGGTCTATGAACCAAGAGACCCAGTACTTC. Its translation: CASRSMNQETQYF.

The chain uses TRBV4-1 and TRBJ2-3, with 8 nucleotides matching TRBD2. V shed 2 bases and J 2 bases; nucleotides not matched to a gene: 6. This CDR3 spans 16 amino acids. The germline CDR1 and CDR2 sequences are MGHRA and YSYEKL. The CDR3 DNA reads as TGCGCCAGCAGCCAAACACTAGCGGAATACACAGATACGCAGTATTTT. It yields the protein CASSQTLAEYTDTQYF.

The CDR3 nucleotides read TGCGCCAGCAGTGAGGGACTAGCGGGAGTGTACGAGCAGTACTTC. Protein product: CASSEGLAGVYEQYF. The chain recombines TRBV10-2 with TRBJ2-7; 13 bases map to TRBD2. This CDR3 contains 15 residues. The germline V gene encodes CDR1 WSHSY and CDR2 SAAADI. J was trimmed by 4 bases and V by 2 bases; bases with no gene match: 2.